This T cell receptor (beta chain) was sequenced during a study of blood T cell repertoires in COVID-19 (dated by TCRdb to 2018 to 2020). About the study as a whole: Samples covering the acute and convalescent phases of COVID-19 were provided by collaborators in the United States, Italy and Spain. A de-identified subject ID, COVID-19 status, age in years and sex were almost always included in the sample metadata. The material from the prospective study consisted of cDNA or gDNA derived from T cells, B-cell-depleted T cells, or PBMCs. Where available, HLA class I and class II types were obtained from metadata supplied by the sample provider rather than from assay-based typing. The repertoires were released in a freely available public database intended as a resource for research on the immune response to SARS-CoV-2. Deeply sampled blood TCRbeta repertoires from subjects exposed to, actively infected with, or recovered from COVID-19 were included in the dataset. The samples were drawn from two sources: the first 160 participants of the ongoing ImmuneRACE study, and 1,000 to 1,500 subjects contributed by 6 global collaborators.

TCRbeta CDR3 regions were amplified from genomic DNA by means of the immunoSEQ Assay, a bias-controlled multiplex PCR. On the authors' methods: The number of nucleated cells in each sample was estimated from the amplification of reference gene primers within the assay. Sequence reads were collapsed and filtered to measure the absolute abundance of every unique TCRbeta CDR3 rearrangement. For each sample, productive Simpson clonality was calculated by taking the square root of Simpson's diversity index across productive rearrangements. Held by TCRdb, this immuneACCESS table contains in-frame sequences only and omits some clones. Under half of the omission traces to an unresolved V gene where checked; the cause of the rest is unknown. Clone size and the V and J calls come from that table; the DNA yielded D and trimming. The sample table lists roughly 200,000 clones, more than 75% of them with a count of one. The ten largest clones capture about 9% of the sample.

About this clone itself: There is no known antigen for this receptor. It has no much larger one-base neighbor in the sample; base qualities were not kept.

General study outcomes and caveats: The quantity of clinical and demographic metadata differed by source and by participant and was supplied without curation.

The collaborating institutions used their own protocols to collect whole blood in K2EDTA tubes. Collaborator samples were shipped for TCRbeta analysis as frozen whole blood, isolated PBMCs, or DNA extracted from either sample type. The CDR3 runs 14 amino acids, cysteine and phenylalanine included. The kept DNA is CDR3 alone, 42 bases in frame from the first base. V drops 6 bases and J drops 5 bases, leaving 17 bases in between. The germline V gene provides CDR1 SGHRS and CDR2 YFSETQ. The sequence joins TRBV5-1 to TRBJ1-1; the D gene lacks a confident call. The receptor comes from a woman between 45 and 60 years old with active or convalescent COVID-19. Sequencing was performed on peripheral blood. The CDR3 loop reads CASTPQEGRTEAFF. The DNA sequence follows: TGCGCCAGCACCCCTCAGGAGGGCCGGACTGAAGCTTTCTTT.